The 16 T cell receptor beta chains listed next were all sequenced from one sample in a study of beta chain features in type 1 diabetes. Reverse transcription of all isolated RNA meant that expressed TCRB transcripts were sequenced. Using immunoSEQ multiplex PCR, the repertoire was profiled, and TCRdb retains in-frame clones only, with some absent. Of 900,000 or so clones listed, 15% to 20% were seen once; the top ten hold 0.02% to 0.025%. The source material was naive CD4+ T cells from blood. The receptors originated from a woman under 30 in good health.

The rearrangement links TRBV6-5 to TRBJ2-5; D is undetermined. V shed 5 bases and J shed 3 bases, with 10 bases lying between them. The CDR3 runs to 13 residues. The V gene's germline CDR1 is MNHEY and CDR2 SVGAGI. The CDR3 DNA sequence: TGTGCCAGCAGTCCGACGCTAAAAGAGACCCAGTACTTC. It codes for CASSPTLKETQYF.

This clone was detected a few times. Other DNA sequences in the sample encode the same CDR3. The rearrangement links TRBV7-2 to TRBJ2-7; tentatively, D is TRBD1 (6 bases). Germline-derived CDR1 and CDR2 are SGHTA and FQGNSA. The CDR3 loop spans 15 amino acids. Trimming pared 5 bases from V and 1 base from J, leaving 15 bases between. CDR3 in amino acids: CASSPSGTLSYEQYF. The CDR3 DNA follows: TGTGCCAGCAGCCCTTCCGGGACATTATCCTACGAGCAGTACTTC.

The J gene is TRBJ2-5, the V gene TRBV21-1; the table's D call, TRBD2, has no DNA check behind it. TRBV21-1 is a pseudogene. CDR3 size: 17 residues. CDR3 amino acids: CASSKRPEPPSGETQYF. The DNA for the CDR3 is TGTGCCAGCAGCAAACGGCCTGAGCCTCCCTCGGGGGAGACCCAGTACTTC.

CDR3 bases: TGTGCCAGCAGCTTGGATGGGTATGGCTACACCTTC. It translates to CASSLDGYGYTF. V is TRBV5-4 and J is TRBJ1-2; no reliable D call. CDR3 size: 12 residues. From germline, CDR1 is SGHNT and CDR2 YYREEE (reference sequence). Trimming shortened V by 0 bases and J by 5 bases, and 5 bases separated the two germline ends.

The rearrangement joins TRBV7-9 to TRBJ2-2, with D tentatively TRBD2 (5 bases). V was pared by 3 bases and J by 9 bases, with 14 bases between. This CDR3 is built from 14 residues. Germline-derived CDR1 and CDR2 are SEHNR and FQNEAQ (reference sequence). CDR3 DNA sequence: TGTGCCAGCAGCTTTGGACTCTACGGGCGGGAGCTGTTTTTT. The encoded protein is CASSFGLYGRELFF.

V usage is TRBV5-4 and J usage is TRBJ2-3, with TRBD2 matching 7 bases. Trimming took 6 bases from V and 2 from J; bases not matched to a gene: 3. In germline, CDR1 is SGHNT, CDR2 YYREEE (reference sequence). The CDR3 spans 13 residues. The CDR3 here is CASTSGNTDTQYF. CDR3 DNA: TGTGCCAGCACTAGCGGTAACACAGATACGCAGTATTTT.

The rearrangement joins TRBV6-6 to TRBJ1-2; D perhaps matches TRBD1 (6 bases). The germline CDR1 and CDR2 sequences are MNHNY and SVGAGI (reference sequence). The V end lost 8 bases, the J end lost 3 bases, and 13 bases lay between the germline ends. The length of the CDR3 is 13 residues. CDR3 bases: TGTGCCAGCCGACGGGACAAGGACTATGGCTACACCTTC. Its protein is CASRRDKDYGYTF.

This clone was detected only a few times. This chain joins TRBV5-6 and TRBJ1-5, with a possible D match to TRBD1 (5 bases). The germline gives CDR1 SGHDT, CDR2 YYEEEE. V was shortened by 2 bases and J by 6 bases, with 12 bases between the two germline ends. The CDR3 has 14 residues. The CDR3 bases are TGTGCCAGCAGCTTTTTCTGGGGCCGTCAGCCCCAGCATTTT. Residues: CASSFFWGRQPQHF. The variable domain in full, completed from reference TRBV5-6 and TRBJ1-5, reads DAGVTQSPTHLIKTRGQQVTLRCSPKSGHDTVSWYQQALGQGPQFIFQYYEEEERQRGNFPDRFSGHQFPNYSSELNVNALLLGDSALYLCASSFFWGRQPQHFGDGTRLSIL.

The sample holds a few counts of this clone. V is TRBV4-3 and J is TRBJ2-2; possibly TRBD1 or TRBD2 for D (5 bases each). The CDR3 is 14 amino acids. CDR1 is LGHNA and CDR2 is YSLEER in the germline V gene. Trimming shortened V by 4 bases and J by 5 bases, and 11 bases separated the two germline ends. The CDR3 protein is CASSLRDGTGELFF. The CDR3 nucleotides read TGCGCCAGCAGCCTACGGGACGGGACCGGGGAGCTGTTTTTT.

This clone was seen more than once but under ten times. The genes are TRBV7-8 and TRBJ1-2; TRBD1 aligns across 9 bases. The trim removed 2 bases at V and 6 bases at J, leaving 7 bases unmatched. Per germline, CDR1 SGHVS and CDR2 FQNEAQ. The CDR3 has 15 residues. The CDR3 sequence: CASSLKRTGEDGYTF. For the CDR3, the DNA is TGTGCCAGCAGCTTAAAAAGGACAGGGGAGGATGGCTACACCTTC. The entire variable domain, with the rest obtained from reference TRBV7-8 and TRBJ1-2, is as follows: GAGVSQSPRYKVAKRGQDVALRCDPISGHVSLFWYQQALGQGPEFLTYFQNEAQLDKSGLPSDRFFAERPEGSVSTLKIQRTQQEDSAVYLCASSLKRTGEDGYTFGSGTRLTVV.

V gene TRBV29-1 combines with J gene TRBJ1-2; D may be TRBD1 (5 bases). Germline-derived CDR1 and CDR2 are SQVTM and ANQGSEA. V lost 7 bases, J lost 4 bases, and 25 bases lay in between. This CDR3 has 16 residues. This CDR3 is CSARGGKAGKLYGYTF. CDR3 nucleotide sequence: TGCAGCGCCCGGGGGGGTAAGGCCGGAAAGCTCTATGGCTACACCTTC.

V and J are TRBV29-1 and TRBJ2-3; D is perhaps TRBD2 (5 bases). V shed 2 bases and J shed 4 bases, with 22 bases lying between them. CDR3 size: 17 residues. Germline V CDR1 and CDR2: SQVTM, ANQGSEA. The CDR3 sequence: CSVEKVRTSTGADTQYF. The CDR3 DNA sequence: TGCAGCGTTGAAAAGGTTCGGACTTCGACGGGCGCAGATACGCAGTATTTT.

This clone turned up a few times. This chain joins TRBV28 and TRBJ1-1; the match to TRBD1 covers 7 bases. CDR3 length: 11 residues. The V gene's germline CDR1 is MDHEN and CDR2 SYDVKM. V was clipped by 9 bases and J by 10 bases; unmatched bases: 8. This CDR3 reads CASTTGRGAFF. Written as DNA, the CDR3 is TGTGCCAGTACGACAGGGCGAGGAGCTTTCTTT.

This chain links TRBV9 with TRBJ2-7; TRBD2 aligns across 10 bases. The length of the CDR3 is 13 residues. V was pared by 4 bases and J by 7 bases, with 5 bases of the junction left unmatched. Germline CDR1 reads SGDLS; CDR2 reads YYNGEE. Written as DNA, the CDR3 is TGTGCCAGCAGCACTAGCGGGACGGGAGAGCAGTACTTC. It is translated as CASSTSGTGEQYF. The full variable domain, completed using reference TRBV9 and TRBJ2-7, is DSGVTQTPKHLITATGQRVTLRCSPRSGDLSVYWYQQSLDQGLQFLIQYYNGEERAKGNILERFSAQQFPDLHSELNLSSLELGDSALYFCASSTSGTGEQYFGPGTRLTVT.

This clone has just a few counts. This chain connects TRBV18 to TRBJ2-6; 7 bases line up with TRBD1. The germline CDR1 and CDR2 sequences are KGHSH and LQKENI. The CDR3 covers 18 residues. Trimming removed 0 bases from V and 0 bases from J; junction bases left unmatched: 5. The CDR3 nucleotides are TGTGCCAGCTCACCACCCGGGACAGAAAGCTCTGGGGCCAACGTCCTGACTTTC. Its protein product is CASSPPGTESSGANVLTF.

The chain combines TRBV5-4 with TRBJ2-7; a possible D gene is TRBD2 (5 bases). Per germline, CDR1 SGHNT and CDR2 YYREEE (reference sequence). The CDR3 consists of 16 residues. V lost 4 bases and J 6 bases, leaving 23 bases between the germline ends. CDR3 region: CASSTPTLTYAGEQYF. The CDR3 DNA is TGTGCCAGCAGCACACCGACTCTCACATACGCGGGCGAGCAGTACTTC.